The table lists the clone carrying this TCR beta chain with a few counts. The authors ran a second PCR of about 6 to 11 cycles using a sample-barcoded 5' primer and a J-beta primer mix. A tag from a template-switch adaptor with 12 random nucleotides marked each cDNA molecule. TCRdb ran MiXCR on the 5' RACE reads and lists one entry per CDR3 protein. Of roughly 1,000,000 distinct CDR3 sequences detected, under 30% appear once; the ten largest clones hold about 0.69%. Trimming took 0 bases from V and 0 from J, leaving 12 bases between them. This CDR3 comprises 18 residues. Germline V gene data show CDR1 as MGHRA and CDR2 as YSYEKL. The data derive from a study of blood T cells in healthy people across ages. These sequences were also reported in another study, on T cells of mothers and their children. Per that paper: Samples came from a few healthy Caucasian mothers and their six children. Related mother-child pairs shared slightly more overlap than unrelated pairs, but the difference was non-significant. The authors detected no persistent microchimeric T cell clones.

The specimen was blood. The sequence was obtained from a girl under 10 years old in good health. The chain recombines TRBV4-1 with TRBJ2-6, with D perhaps being TRBD1 or TRBD2 (6 bases each). CDR3 nucleotide sequence: TGCGCCAGCAGCCAAGAAGGGGGGCTAAGCTCTGGGGCCAACGTCCTGACTTTC. It translates to CASSQEGGLSSGANVLTF.